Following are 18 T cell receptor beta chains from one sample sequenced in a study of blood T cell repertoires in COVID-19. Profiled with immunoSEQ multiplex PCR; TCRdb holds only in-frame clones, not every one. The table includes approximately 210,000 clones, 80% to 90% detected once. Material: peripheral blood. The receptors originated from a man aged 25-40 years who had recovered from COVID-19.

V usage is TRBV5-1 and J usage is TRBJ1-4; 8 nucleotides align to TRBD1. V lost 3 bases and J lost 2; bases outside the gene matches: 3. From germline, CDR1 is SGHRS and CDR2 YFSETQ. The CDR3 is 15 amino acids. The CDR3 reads CASSSQGATNEKLFF. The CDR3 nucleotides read TGCGCCAGCAGCTCGCAGGGGGCTACTAATGAAAAACTGTTTTTT.

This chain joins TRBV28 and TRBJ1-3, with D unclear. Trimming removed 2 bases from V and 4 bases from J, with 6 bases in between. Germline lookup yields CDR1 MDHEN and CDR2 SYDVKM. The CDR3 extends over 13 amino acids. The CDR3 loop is CASSLGFGNTIYF. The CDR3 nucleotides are TGTGCCAGCAGTTTAGGCTTCGGAAACACCATATATTTT.

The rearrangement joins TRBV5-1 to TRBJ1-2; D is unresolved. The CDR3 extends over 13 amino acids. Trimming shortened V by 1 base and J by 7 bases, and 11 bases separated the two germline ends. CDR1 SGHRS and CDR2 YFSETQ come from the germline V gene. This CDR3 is CASSLSSEPGYTF. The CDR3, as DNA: TGCGCCAGCAGCTTGTCGTCAGAACCTGGCTACACCTTC.

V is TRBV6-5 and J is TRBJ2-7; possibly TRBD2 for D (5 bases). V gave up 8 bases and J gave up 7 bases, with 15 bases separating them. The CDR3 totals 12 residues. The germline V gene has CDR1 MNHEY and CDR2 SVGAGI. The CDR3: CASGPRDREQYF. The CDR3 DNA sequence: TGTGCCAGCGGACCGAGGGATAGGGAGCAGTACTTC.

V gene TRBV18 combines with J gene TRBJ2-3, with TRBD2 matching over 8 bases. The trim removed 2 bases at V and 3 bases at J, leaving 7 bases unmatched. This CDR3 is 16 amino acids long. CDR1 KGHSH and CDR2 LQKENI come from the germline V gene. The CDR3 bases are TGTGCCAGCTCACCAATGGGCGGGGGGAGAACAGATACGCAGTATTTT. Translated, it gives CASSPMGGGRTDTQYF.

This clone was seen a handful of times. The DNA for the CDR3 is TGTGCCAGCAGTAGGACTAGCGGGGGTTCCTACGAGCAGTACTTC. Encoded protein: CASSRTSGGSYEQYF. V gene TRBV2 combines with J gene TRBJ2-7; 13 bases are shared with TRBD2. Trimming took 5 bases from V and 1 from J; bases not matched to a gene: 2. The germline V gene has CDR1 SNHLY and CDR2 FYNNEI. There are 15 residues in the CDR3.

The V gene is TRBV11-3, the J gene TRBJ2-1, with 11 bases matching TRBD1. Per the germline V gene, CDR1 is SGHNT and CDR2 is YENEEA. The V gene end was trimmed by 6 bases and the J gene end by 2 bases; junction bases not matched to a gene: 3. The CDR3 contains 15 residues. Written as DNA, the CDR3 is TGTGCCAGCAGGGACAGGGGGCGCCCCTACAATGAGCAGTTCTTC. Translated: CASRDRGRPYNEQFF.

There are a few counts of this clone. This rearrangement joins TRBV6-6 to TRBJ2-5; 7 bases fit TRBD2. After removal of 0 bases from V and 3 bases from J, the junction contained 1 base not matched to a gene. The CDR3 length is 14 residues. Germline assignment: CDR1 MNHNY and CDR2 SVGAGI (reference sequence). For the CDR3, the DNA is TGTGCCAGCAGTTACTCGGGGGGGGAAGAGACCCAGTACTTC. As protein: CASSYSGGEETQYF.

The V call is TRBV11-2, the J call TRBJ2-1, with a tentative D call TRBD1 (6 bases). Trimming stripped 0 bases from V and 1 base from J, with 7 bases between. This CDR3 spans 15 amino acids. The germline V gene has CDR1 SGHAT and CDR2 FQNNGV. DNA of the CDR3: TGTGCCAGCAGCTTAGACACAGGGTCCTACAATGAGCAGTTCTTC. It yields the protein CASSLDTGSYNEQFF. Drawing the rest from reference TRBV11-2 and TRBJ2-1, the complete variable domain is EAGVAQSPRYKIIEKRQSVAFWCNPISGHATLYWYQQILGQGPKLLIQFQNNGVVDDSQLPKDRFSAERLKGVDSTLKIQPAKLEDSAVYLCASSLDTGSYNEQFFGPGTRLTVL.

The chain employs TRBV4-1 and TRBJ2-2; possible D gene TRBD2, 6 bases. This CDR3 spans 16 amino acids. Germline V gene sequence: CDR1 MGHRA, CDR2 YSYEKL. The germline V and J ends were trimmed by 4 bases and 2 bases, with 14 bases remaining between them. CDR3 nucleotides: TGCGCCAGCAGCCGGGGAGGCAGAGATAACACCGGGGAGCTGTTTTTT. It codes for CASSRGGRDNTGELFF.

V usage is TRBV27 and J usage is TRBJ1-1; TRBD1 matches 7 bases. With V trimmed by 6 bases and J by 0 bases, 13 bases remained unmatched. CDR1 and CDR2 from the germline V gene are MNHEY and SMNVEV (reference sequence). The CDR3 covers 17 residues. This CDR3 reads CASSSFAQGVLNTEAFF. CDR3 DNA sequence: TGTGCCAGCAGCTCATTCGCGCAGGGGGTCTTGAACACTGAAGCTTTCTTT.

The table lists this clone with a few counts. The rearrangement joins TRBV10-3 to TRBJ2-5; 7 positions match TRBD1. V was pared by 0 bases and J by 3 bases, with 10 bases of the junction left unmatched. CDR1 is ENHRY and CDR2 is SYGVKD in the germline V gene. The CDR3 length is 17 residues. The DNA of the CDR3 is TGTGCCATCAGTGAGTCGGGGGACAGTCTCCAAAAAGAGACCCAGTACTTC. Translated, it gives CAISESGDSLQKETQYF.

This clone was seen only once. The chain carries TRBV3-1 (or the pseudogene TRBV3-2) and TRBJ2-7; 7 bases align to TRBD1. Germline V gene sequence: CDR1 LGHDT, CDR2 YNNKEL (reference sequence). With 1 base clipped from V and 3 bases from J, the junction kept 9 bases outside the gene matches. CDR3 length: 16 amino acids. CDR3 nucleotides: TGTGCCAGCAGCCAAGGAGTAGGGGGCTATGTCTACGAGCAGTACTTC. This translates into CASSQGVGGYVYEQYF.

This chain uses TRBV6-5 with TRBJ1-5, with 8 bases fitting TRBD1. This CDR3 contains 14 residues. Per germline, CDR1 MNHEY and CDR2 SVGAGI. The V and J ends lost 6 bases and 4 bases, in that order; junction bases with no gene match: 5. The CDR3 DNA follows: TGTGCCAGCAGAAGACAGGGGTCTAATCAGCCCCAGCATTTT. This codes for CASRRQGSNQPQHF.

The CDR3 DNA reads TGTGCCAGCAGTGAAACCAGGGGAAGTTGGGATTTGGATTCACCCCTCCACTTT. Its protein product is CASSETRGSWDLDSPLHF. The chain carries TRBV25-1 and TRBJ1-6, with a possible D match to TRBD1 (6 bases). V lost 2 bases to trimming and J lost 8 bases, with 22 bases between them. The CDR3 length is 18 residues. Germline CDR1 and CDR2: MGHDK and SYGVNS.

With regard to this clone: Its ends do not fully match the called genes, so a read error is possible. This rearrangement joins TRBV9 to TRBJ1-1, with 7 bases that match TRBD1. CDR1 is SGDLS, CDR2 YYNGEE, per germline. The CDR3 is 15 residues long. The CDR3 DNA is TGTGCCAGCAGCGTAGATGTCAGGGGGAACGCTGAAGCTTTCTTT. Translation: CASSVDVRGNAEAFF.

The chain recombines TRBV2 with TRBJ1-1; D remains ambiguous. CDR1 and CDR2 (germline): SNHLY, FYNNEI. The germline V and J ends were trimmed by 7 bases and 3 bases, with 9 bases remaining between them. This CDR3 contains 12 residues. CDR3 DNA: TGTGCCAGCACCATGGGCTACACTGAAGCTTTCTTT. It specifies CASTMGYTEAFF.

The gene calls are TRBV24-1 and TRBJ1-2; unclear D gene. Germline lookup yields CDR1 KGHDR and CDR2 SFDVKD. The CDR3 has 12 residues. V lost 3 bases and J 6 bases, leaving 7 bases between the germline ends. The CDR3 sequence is CATSDEGDGYTF. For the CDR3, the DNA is TGTGCCACCAGTGATGAGGGTGATGGCTACACCTTC.